This T cell receptor beta chain was recorded in a study of post-analysis software for immune sequencing data. In the study overall: The disease courses spanned relapsing-remitting, secondary progressive and progressive-relapsing forms of multiple sclerosis. General study findings and limits: Strong same-batch co-clustering of samples appeared with F measure clustering. There were five TRBV segments more frequent in patients than controls, and TRBV5-6, TRBV5-1 and TRBV20-1 were among them.

Germline V lookup: CDR1 DFQATT, CDR2 SNEGSKA (reference sequence). The CDR3 covers 12 residues. Trimming took off 7 bases at V and 0 bases at J, with 10 bases between the two ends. This clonotype was detected a few times. Its antigen is not known. Tagging with unique molecular identifiers was a feature of the TCR beta cDNA libraries. Each sample of roughly 1 to 11 million input T cells yielded roughly 500,000 cDNA molecules, so each molecule approximated one T cell. TCRdb re-called the PCR reads with MiXCR, one entry per CDR3 protein. The sample has hundreds of thousands of distinct CDR3 sequences; about 32% are singletons.

This rearrangement joins TRBV20-1 to TRBJ2-7, with a possible D match to TRBD2 (5 bases). Sequencing was performed on blood. The sequence was obtained from a girl between 5 and 17 years old with multiple sclerosis. CDR3 nucleotides: TGCAGTGTAGCGCCGAACTCCTACGAGCAGTACTTC. Amino acid sequence: CSVAPNSYEQYF.